These 2 T cell receptor beta chains share one sample of origin, sequenced in a study of cytomegalovirus exposure and HLA in healthy donors (dated by TCRdb to between 2016 and 2019). Receptors were amplified or captured by the immunoSEQ multiplex PCR assay. For the multiplex PCR, a mixture combining 60 forward primers for TCR Vbeta segments and 13 reverse primers for TCR Jbeta segments was used. The table was pulled from immuneACCESS by TCRdb, which kept in-frame rearrangements only. Such tables lose some clones; where checked, under half of the loss comes from unresolved V genes, and the rest has no known cause. The sample table holds 160,000 or so clones, of which approximately 79% were seen once. About 2.2% of the sample lies in the top ten. Sequencing used PBMCs. These receptor sequences come from a man between 40 and 49 years old in good health and CMV-seronegative.

This clone was found once. V and J are TRBV7-9 and TRBJ2-1; TRBD2 is a possible D gene (7 bases). The CDR3 spans 19 residues. The germline CDR1 and CDR2 sequences are SEHNR and FQNEAQ (reference sequence). The V and J ends lost 2 bases and 0 bases respectively, with 20 bases between them. In DNA, the CDR3 is TGTGCCAGCAGCTTACAGGGGTCCCAACTAGCGTTCTCCTACAATGAGCAGTTCTTC. Protein: CASSLQGSQLAFSYNEQFF.

The V and J genes are TRBV28 and TRBJ2-3, with D possibly matching TRBD2 (6 bases). V lost 7 bases and J lost 6, with 23 bases in between. The CDR3 spans 16 residues. Germline assignment: CDR1 MDHEN and CDR2 SYDVKM. As DNA, the CDR3 is TGTGCCAGCAACCCCGGTGGGGGGATGAGTGGTGATACGCAGTATTTT. Translating gives CASNPGGGMSGDTQYF.